Sequencing of this T cell receptor (beta chain) was carried out in a study of diagnostic markers for celiac disease. Each CDR3 protein gets one entry in TCRdb, which reprocessed the reads and gives no DNA. Its table records a few thousand distinct CDR3 sequences. Germline V gene sequence: CDR1 LGHNA, CDR2 YNFKEQ. This CDR3 has 15 residues. Sequenced input: either unsorted cells or a sorted T cell fraction (not recorded which). The clonotype comes from a human donor. This table probably holds off-target reads from a library built for another chain. The chain carries TRBV4-2 and TRBJ2-3; the TRBD1 assignment by TCRdb is unverifiable without DNA. CDR3 sequence: CASSQWAGGEDTQYF.